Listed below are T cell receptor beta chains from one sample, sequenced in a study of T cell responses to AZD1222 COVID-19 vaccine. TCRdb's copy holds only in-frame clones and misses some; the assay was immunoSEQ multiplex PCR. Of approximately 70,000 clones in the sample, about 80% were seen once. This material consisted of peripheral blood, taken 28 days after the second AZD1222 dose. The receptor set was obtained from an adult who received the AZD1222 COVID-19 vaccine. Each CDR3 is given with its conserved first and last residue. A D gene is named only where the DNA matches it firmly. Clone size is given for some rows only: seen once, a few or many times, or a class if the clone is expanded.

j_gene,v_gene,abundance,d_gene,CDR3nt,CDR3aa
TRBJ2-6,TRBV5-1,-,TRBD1,TGCGCCAGCAGCTCGCGGACCGGGGACAGGATCTCTGGGGCCAACGTCCTGACTTTC,CASSSRTGDRISGANVLTF
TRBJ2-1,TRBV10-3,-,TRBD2,TGTGCCATCACCGCCAGCGGGAGGCAGTTCTTC,CAITASGRQFF
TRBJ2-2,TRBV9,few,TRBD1,TGTGCCAGCAGCGTACCGGGACAGGGGAATCCGAGCACCGGGGAGCTGTTTTTT,CASSVPGQGNPSTGELFF
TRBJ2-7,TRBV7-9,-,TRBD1,TGTGCCAGCAGCTATGACAGGGGTACCTACGAGCAGTACTTC,CASSYDRGTYEQYF
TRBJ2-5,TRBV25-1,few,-,TGTGCCAGCAGTGAGGGACTGTCCCTAAAGGAGACCCAGTACTTC,CASSEGLSLKETQYF
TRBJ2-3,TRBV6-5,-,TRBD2,TGTGCCAGCAGTCGAAGCGGGGAGGCAGATACGCAGTATTTT,CASSRSGEADTQYF
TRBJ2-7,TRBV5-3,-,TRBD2,TGTGCCAGAAGCTCGGGACTAGCGGGCCCTGCCTACGAGCAGTACTTC,CARSSGLAGPAYEQYF
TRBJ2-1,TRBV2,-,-,TGTGCCAGCAGTGAAAGGGGGCAGGGACTATATGAGCAGTTCTTC,CASSERGQGLYEQFF
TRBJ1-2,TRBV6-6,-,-,TGTGCCAGCAGTTACCAAGGGGCGCGCGGCTATGGCTACACCTTC,CASSYQGARGYGYTF
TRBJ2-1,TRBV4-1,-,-,TGCGCCAGCAGCCAAGTAACCGACAGGCACTCCTACAATGAGCAGTTCTTC,CASSQVTDRHSYNEQFF
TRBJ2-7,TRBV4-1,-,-,TGCGCCAGCAGCCAAGATCGTGTTGCCTACGAGCAGTACTTC,CASSQDRVAYEQYF
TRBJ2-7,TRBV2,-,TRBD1,TGTGCCAGCAGACAAACAGGGGGCAAGGGCGAGCAGTACTTC,CASRQTGGKGEQYF